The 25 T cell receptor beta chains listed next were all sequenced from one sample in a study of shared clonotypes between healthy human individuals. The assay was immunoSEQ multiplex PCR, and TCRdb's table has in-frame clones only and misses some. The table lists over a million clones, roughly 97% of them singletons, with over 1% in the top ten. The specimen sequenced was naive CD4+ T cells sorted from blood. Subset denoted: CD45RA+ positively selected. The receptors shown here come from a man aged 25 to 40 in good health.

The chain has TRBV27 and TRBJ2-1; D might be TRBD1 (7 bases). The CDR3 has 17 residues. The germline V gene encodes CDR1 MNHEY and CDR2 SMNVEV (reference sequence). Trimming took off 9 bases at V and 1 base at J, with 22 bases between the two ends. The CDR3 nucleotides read TGTGCCAGTAACGTGGCGGGACAGCCAACGTCCTACAATGAGCAGTTCTTC. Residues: CASNVAGQPTSYNEQFF.

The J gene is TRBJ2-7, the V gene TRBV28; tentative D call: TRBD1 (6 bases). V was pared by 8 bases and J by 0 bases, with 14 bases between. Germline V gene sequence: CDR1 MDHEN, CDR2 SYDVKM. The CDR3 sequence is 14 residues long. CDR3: CASHRDMASYEQYF. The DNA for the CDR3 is TGTGCCAGCCACCGGGACATGGCCTCCTACGAGCAGTACTTC.

Here the CDR3 DNA reads TGTGCCAGCAGCAATGACAGGGGGCACGGGGCCAACGTCCTGACTTTC. It translates to CASSNDRGHGANVLTF. The V call is TRBV5-6, the J call TRBJ2-6, with 10 nucleotides matching TRBD1. V was pared by 4 bases and J by 4 bases, with 5 bases of the junction left unmatched. The CDR3 runs to 16 residues. Looked up from germline, CDR1 is SGHDT and CDR2 is YYEEEE. Full variable domain (rest looked up from reference TRBV5-6 and TRBJ2-6): DAGVTQSPTHLIKTRGQQVTLRCSPKSGHDTVSWYQQALGQGPQFIFQYYEEEERQRGNFPDRFSGHQFPNYSSELNVNALLLGDSALYLCASSNDRGHGANVLTFGAGSRLTVL.

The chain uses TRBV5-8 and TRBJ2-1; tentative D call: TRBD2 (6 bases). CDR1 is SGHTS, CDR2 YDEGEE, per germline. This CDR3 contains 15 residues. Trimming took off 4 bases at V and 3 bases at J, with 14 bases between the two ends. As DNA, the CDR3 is TGTGCCAGCAGCGCGGGAAGGTGGGGCTACAATGAGCAGTTCTTC. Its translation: CASSAGRWGYNEQFF.

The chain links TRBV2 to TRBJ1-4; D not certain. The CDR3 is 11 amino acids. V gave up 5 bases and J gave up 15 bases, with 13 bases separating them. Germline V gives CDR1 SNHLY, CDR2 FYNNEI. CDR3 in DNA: TGTGCCAGCAGTTCCGGAGGTCGTTTGTTTTTT. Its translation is CASSSGGRLFF.

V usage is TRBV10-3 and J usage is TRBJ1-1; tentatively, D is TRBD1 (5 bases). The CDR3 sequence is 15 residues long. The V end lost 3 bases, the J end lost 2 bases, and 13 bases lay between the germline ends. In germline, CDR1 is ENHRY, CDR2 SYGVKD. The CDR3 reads CAISDEGRINTEAFF. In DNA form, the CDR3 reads TGTGCCATCAGTGACGAGGGACGGATTAACACTGAAGCTTTCTTT.

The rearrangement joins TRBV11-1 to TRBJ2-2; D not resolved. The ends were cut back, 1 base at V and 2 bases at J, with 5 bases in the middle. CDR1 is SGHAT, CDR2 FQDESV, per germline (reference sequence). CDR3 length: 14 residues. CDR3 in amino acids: CASSLGPNTGELFF. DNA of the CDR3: TGTGCCAGCAGCTTAGGACCAAACACCGGGGAGCTGTTTTTT.

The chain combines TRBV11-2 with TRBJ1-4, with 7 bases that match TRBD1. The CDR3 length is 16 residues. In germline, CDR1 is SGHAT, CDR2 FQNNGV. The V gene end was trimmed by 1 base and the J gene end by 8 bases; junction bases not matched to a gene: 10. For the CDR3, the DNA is TGTGCCAGCAGCTTAGTGCGGCAGGGGGTACGGGAAAAACTGTTTTTT. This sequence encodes CASSLVRQGVREKLFF. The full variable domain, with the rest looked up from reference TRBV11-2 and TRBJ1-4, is EAGVAQSPRYKIIEKRQSVAFWCNPISGHATLYWYQQILGQGPKLLIQFQNNGVVDDSQLPKDRFSAERLKGVDSTLKIQPAKLEDSAVYLCASSLVRQGVREKLFFGSGTQLSVL.

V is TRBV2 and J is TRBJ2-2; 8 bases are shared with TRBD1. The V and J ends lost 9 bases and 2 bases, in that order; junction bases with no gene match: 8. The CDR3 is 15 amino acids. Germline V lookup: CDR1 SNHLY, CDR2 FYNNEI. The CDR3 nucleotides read TGTGCCAGGGGTGAGGCAGGGGGCAACACCGGGGAGCTGTTTTTT. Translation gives CARGEAGGNTGELFF.

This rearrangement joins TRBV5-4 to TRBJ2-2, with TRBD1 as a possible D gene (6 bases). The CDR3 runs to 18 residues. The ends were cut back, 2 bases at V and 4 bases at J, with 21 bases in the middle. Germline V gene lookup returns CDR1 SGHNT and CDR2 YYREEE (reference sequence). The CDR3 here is CASSLYAAGTRGTGELFF. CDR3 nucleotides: TGTGCCAGCAGCTTATATGCGGCCGGGACAAGGGGCACCGGGGAGCTGTTTTTT.

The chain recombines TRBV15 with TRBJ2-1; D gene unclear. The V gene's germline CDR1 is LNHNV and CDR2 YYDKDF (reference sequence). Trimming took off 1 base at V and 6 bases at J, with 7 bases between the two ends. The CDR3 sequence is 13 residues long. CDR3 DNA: TGTGCCACCAGCAGAGTTTCAACCAATGAGCAGTTCTTC. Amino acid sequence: CATSRVSTNEQFF.

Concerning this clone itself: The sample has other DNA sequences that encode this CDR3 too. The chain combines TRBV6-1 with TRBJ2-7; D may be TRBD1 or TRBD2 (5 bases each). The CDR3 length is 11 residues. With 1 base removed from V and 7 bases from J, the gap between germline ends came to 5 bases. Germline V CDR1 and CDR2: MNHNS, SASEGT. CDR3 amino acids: CASSEGGEQYF. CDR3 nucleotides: TGTGCCAGCAGTGAAGGGGGGGAGCAGTACTTC.

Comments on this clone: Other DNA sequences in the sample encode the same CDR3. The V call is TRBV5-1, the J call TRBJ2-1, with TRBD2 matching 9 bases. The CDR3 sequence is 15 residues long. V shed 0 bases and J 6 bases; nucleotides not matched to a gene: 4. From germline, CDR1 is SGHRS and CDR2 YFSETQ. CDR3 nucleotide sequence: TGCGCCAGCAGCTTGGTTAGCGGGAGCTCCAATGAGCAGTTCTTC. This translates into CASSLVSGSSNEQFF.

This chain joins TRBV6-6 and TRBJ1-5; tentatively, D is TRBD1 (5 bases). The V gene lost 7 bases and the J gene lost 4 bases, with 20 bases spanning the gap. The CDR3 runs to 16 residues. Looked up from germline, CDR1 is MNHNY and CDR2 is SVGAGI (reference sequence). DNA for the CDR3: TGTGCCAGCAACCGACAGAAAGATATATTGAATCAGCCCCAGCATTTT. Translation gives CASNRQKDILNQPQHF.

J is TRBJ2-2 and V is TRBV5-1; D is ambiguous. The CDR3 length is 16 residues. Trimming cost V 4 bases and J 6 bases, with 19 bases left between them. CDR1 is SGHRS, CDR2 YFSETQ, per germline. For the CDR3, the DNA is TGCGCCAGCAGCCCGCTAGAAATACAACTCCCCGGGGAGCTGTTTTTT. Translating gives CASSPLEIQLPGELFF. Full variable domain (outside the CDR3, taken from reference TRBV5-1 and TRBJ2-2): KAGVTQTPRYLIKTRGQQVTLSCSPISGHRSVSWYQQTPGQGLQFLFEYFSETQRNKGNFPGRFSGRQFSNSRSEMNVSTLELGDSALYLCASSPLEIQLPGELFFGEGSRLTVL.

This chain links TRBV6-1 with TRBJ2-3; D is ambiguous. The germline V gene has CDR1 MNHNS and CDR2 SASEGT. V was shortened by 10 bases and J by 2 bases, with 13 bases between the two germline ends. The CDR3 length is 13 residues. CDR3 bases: TGTGCCACCCGGACGGCCCTCACAGATACGCAGTATTTT. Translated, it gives CATRTALTDTQYF.

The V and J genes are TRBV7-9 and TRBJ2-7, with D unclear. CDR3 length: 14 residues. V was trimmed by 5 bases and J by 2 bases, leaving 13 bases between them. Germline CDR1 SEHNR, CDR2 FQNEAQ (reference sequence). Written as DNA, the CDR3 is TGTGCCAGCAGCCCACCCCCGACACCCTACGAGCAGTACTTC. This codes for CASSPPPTPYEQYF.

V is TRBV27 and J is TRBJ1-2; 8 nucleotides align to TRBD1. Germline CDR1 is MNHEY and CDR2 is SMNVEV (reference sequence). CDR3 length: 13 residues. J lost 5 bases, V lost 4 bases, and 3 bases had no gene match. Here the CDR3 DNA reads TGTGCCAGCAGTTACAGGACAGGGTATGGCTACACCTTC. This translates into CASSYRTGYGYTF.

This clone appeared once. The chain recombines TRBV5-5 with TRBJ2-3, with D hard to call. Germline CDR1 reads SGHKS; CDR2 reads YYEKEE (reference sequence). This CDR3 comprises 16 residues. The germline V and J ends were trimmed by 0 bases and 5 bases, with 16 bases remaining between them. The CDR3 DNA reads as TGTGCCAGCAGCTTGGTGGCGTCCCTTTTGGTAGATACGCAGTATTTT. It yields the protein CASSLVASLLVDTQYF.

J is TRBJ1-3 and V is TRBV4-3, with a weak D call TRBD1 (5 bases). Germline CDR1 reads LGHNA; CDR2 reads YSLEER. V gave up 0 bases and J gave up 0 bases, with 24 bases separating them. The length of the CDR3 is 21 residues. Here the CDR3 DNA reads TGCGCCAGCAGCCAAGATTTGGGGGTACATCAGGTGGGCAACTCTGGAAACACCATATATTTT. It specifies CASSQDLGVHQVGNSGNTIYF.

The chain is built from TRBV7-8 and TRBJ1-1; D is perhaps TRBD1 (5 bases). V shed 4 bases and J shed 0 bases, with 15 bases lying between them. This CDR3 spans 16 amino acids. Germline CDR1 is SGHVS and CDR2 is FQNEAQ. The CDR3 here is CASSSSGGEVNTEAFF. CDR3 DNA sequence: TGTGCCAGCAGCTCTTCGGGAGGGGAGGTGAACACTGAAGCTTTCTTT. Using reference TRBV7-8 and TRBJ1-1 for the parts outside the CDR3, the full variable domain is GAGVSQSPRYKVAKRGQDVALRCDPISGHVSLFWYQQALGQGPEFLTYFQNEAQLDKSGLPSDRFFAERPEGSVSTLKIQRTQQEDSAVYLCASSSSGGEVNTEAFFGQGTRLTVV.

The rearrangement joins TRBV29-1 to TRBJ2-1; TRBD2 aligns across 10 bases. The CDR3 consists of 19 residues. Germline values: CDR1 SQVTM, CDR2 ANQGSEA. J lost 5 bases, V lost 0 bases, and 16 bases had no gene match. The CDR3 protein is CSVEDSGGREAFLNNEQFF. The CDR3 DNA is TGCAGCGTTGAAGATAGCGGGGGGCGGGAGGCCTTTCTAAACAATGAGCAGTTCTTC.

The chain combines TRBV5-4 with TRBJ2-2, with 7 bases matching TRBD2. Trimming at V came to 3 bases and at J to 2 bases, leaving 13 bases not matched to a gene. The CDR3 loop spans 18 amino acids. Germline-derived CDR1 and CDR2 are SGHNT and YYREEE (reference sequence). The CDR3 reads CASSSSIGGRSNTGELFF. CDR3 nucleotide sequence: TGTGCCAGCAGCTCCTCTATCGGCGGGAGATCTAACACCGGGGAGCTGTTTTTT. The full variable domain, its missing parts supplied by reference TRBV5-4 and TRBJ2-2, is ETGVTQSPTHLIKTRGQQVTLRCSSQSGHNTVSWYQQALGQGPQFIFQYYREEENGRGNFPPRFSGLQFPNYSSELNVNALELDDSALYLCASSSSIGGRSNTGELFFGEGSRLTVL.

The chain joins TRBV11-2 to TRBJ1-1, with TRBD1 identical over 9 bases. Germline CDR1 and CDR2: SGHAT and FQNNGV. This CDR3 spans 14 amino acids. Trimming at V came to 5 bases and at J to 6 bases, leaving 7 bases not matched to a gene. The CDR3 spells CASSQDRDRAEAFF. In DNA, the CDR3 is TGTGCCAGCAGCCAAGACCGGGACAGGGCTGAAGCTTTCTTT.

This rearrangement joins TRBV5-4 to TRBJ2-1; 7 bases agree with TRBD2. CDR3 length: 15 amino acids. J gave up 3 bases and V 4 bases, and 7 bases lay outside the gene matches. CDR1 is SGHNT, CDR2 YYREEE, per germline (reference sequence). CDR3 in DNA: TGTGCCAGCAGCCCAACTAGCGCTAGCTACAATGAGCAGTTCTTC. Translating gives CASSPTSASYNEQFF.